This T cell receptor (beta chain) was retrieved from a study of OX40 agonist ivuxolimab in advanced cancers. TCRdb's table, derived via immunoSEQ multiplex PCR, lists solely in-frame clones and lacks some. The sample has about 68,000 clones, about 91% seen once. The CDR3 sequence is 15 residues long. Deletions cut 3 bases from V and 1 base from J, with 10 bases between. Germline CDR1 reads SGDLS; CDR2 reads YYNGEE. The V call is TRBV9, the J call TRBJ2-2; tentatively, D is TRBD1 (6 bases). Specimen: CD4+ or CD8+ T cells sorted from blood, collected in a trial of the OX40 agonist ivuxolimab. This clonotype originated in an adult with an advanced solid tumor such as melanoma, head and neck, liver or kidney cancer. DNA for the CDR3: TGTGCCAGCAGCGGGGAACAGGGGAACACCGGGGAGCTGTTTTTT. This encodes CASSGEQGNTGELFF.